Sequencing of this T cell receptor beta chain was carried out in a study of blood T cells in healthy people across ages. The wider study: Using template switching, researchers captured about one barcoded beta molecule for each two T cells. Study results and caveats: The study found more naive CD4+ cells and higher diversity in long-lived than aged donors. Expanded clonotype shifts may have been confounded, as the donors had an unknown CMV status.

A few counts support this clonotype. Antigen: not known. Germline-derived CDR1 and CDR2 are MNHEY and SVGEGT. CDR3 length equals 16 residues. The ends were cut back, 4 bases at V and 0 bases at J, with 15 bases in the middle. Together with a sample-barcoded 5' primer, a J-beta primer mix was included in a second PCR lasting roughly 6 to 12 cycles. TCRdb analysed the 5' RACE reads with MiXCR anew, one entry per CDR3 protein. Of roughly 900,000 distinct CDR3 sequences in the sample, 25% to 35% were seen once. The V gene is TRBV6-2 or TRBV6-3, the J gene TRBJ1-2; tentative D call: TRBD1 (5 bases). Material: blood. This clonotype was obtained from a woman of 80 years or more in good health. CDR3 sequence (DNA): TGTGCCAGCAGTTCCTCAAGACAGCCACCTAACTATGGCTACACCTTC. Amino acids: CASSSSRQPPNYGYTF.